These T cell receptor beta chains were read from a single sample in a study of vaccination effects on CD4 cells after COVID-19. Sequencing was performed with immunoSEQ multiplex PCR; in TCRdb, only in-frame clones are kept and a portion is missing. The sample records approximately 74,000 clones, 77% being singletons. Which antigens these TCRs recognize remains unknown. The source material was CD4+ T cells from PBMCs cultured with HCoV-OC43 spike peptides, sampled after COVID-19 vaccination. These TCRs come from a human donor who received a COVID-19 vaccine. Each CDR3 is given with its conserved first and last residue. The D gene is left open where the match is weak. Where a row states a size, it is once, few, many or the class of an expanded clone; other rows omit it.

>-|TRBJ2-5|-|TRBV5-1
CASSSIQGTETQYF
TGCGCCAGCAGCTCTATTCAGGGCACAGAGACCCAGTACTTC
>-|TRBJ2-2|-|TRBV6-5
CASNGVQDTGELFF
TGTGCCAGCAATGGGGTACAGGACACCGGGGAGCTGTTTTTT
>-|TRBJ2-3|-|TRBV11-2
CASSLVRDTQYF
TGTGCCAGCAGCTTAGTAAGGGATACGCAGTATTTT
>-|TRBJ2-3|TRBD1|TRBV6-2/TRBV6-3
CASSPRGRDTQYF
TGTGCCAGCAGCCCCAGGGGGCGCGATACGCAGTATTTT
>few|TRBJ2-3|-|TRBV7-2
CASSLLQVVDTQYF
TGTGCCAGCAGCTTACTACAGGTGGTAGATACGCAGTATTTT
>-|TRBJ1-5|TRBD1|TRBV18
CASSATGGLEPQHF
TGTGCCAGCTCAGCGACAGGGGGCCTGGAGCCCCAGCATTTT
>few|TRBJ1-6|-|TRBV19
CASSRQLGNSPLHF
TGTGCCAGTAGTAGACAGCTTGGTAATTCACCCCTCCACTTT
>-|TRBJ2-2|TRBD1|TRBV18
CASSPRQGNTGELFF
TGTGCCAGCTCACCTAGACAGGGGAACACCGGGGAGCTGTTTTTT
>-|TRBJ2-1|-|TRBV7-7
CASSPSVGGWQFF
TGTGCCAGCAGCCCGTCGGTCGGGGGATGGCAGTTCTTC
>-|TRBJ2-1|-|TRBV21-1
CASSKVARPRLNIDNEQFF
TGTGCCAGCAGCAAAGTGGCACGACCAAGGCTAAATATAGACAATGAGCAGTTCTTC
>-|TRBJ2-5|-|TRBV24-1
CATSDLDHQETQYF
TGTGCCACCAGTGATTTGGATCATCAAGAGACCCAGTACTTC
>-|TRBJ1-5|TRBD1|TRBV28
CASSFPGTGNQPQHF
TGTGCCAGCAGTTTCCCCGGGACAGGCAATCAGCCCCAGCATTTT
>-|TRBJ1-2|-|TRBV5-1
CASRPDTNYGYTF
TGCGCCAGCAGACCGGACACTAACTATGGCTACACCTTC
>-|TRBJ1-2|-|TRBV6-2/TRBV6-3
CASSDSYGYTF
TGTGCCAGCAGTGACAGCTATGGCTACACCTTC
>-|TRBJ2-3|-|TRBV10-3
CAISPSSQATAGDTQYF
TGTGCCATCAGCCCGAGCTCGCAAGCTACGGCAGGAGATACGCAGTATTTT
>-|TRBJ1-3|-|TRBV7-2
CASSRVGHSGNTIYF
TGTGCCAGCAGCAGAGTGGGGCACTCTGGAAACACCATATATTTT
>-|TRBJ1-2|-|TRBV5-1
CASSSTWPDGYTF
TGCGCCAGCAGCTCCACATGGCCGGATGGCTACACCTTC
>-|TRBJ2-1|TRBD1|TRBV7-2
CASSLRTGNEQFF
TGTGCCAGCAGCTTAAGGACAGGGAATGAGCAGTTCTTC
>-|TRBJ1-1|-|TRBV29-1
CSVRPSANTEAFF
TGCAGCGTCCGACCTAGCGCTAACACTGAAGCTTTCTTT
>-|TRBJ2-4|TRBD2|TRBV3-1/TRBV3-2
CASSRTLAGENIQYF
TGTGCCAGCAGCCGGACACTAGCGGGGGAAAACATTCAGTACTTC
>-|TRBJ2-3|TRBD2|TRBV10-1
CASSEAGLVPDTQYF
TGCGCCAGCAGTGAGGCGGGACTAGTCCCAGATACGCAGTATTTT
>-|TRBJ2-1|-|TRBV5-5
CASTSRGNLYNEQFF
TGTGCCAGCACCTCTCGCGGCAACCTCTACAATGAGCAGTTCTTC
>-|TRBJ2-3|TRBD1|TRBV18
CASSLYRGEDTQYF
TGTGCCAGCTCATTGTACAGGGGGGAAGATACGCAGTATTTT
>-|TRBJ1-3|-|TRBV6-5
CASKIGNTIYF
TGTGCCAGCAAGATCGGAAACACCATATATTTT
>-|TRBJ2-5|-|TRBV5-1
CASSLWQNQETQYF
TGCGCCAGCAGCTTGTGGCAAAACCAAGAGACCCAGTACTTC
>few|TRBJ2-1|TRBD1|TRBV6-2/TRBV6-3
CASSYPRTGGYNEQFF
TGTGCCAGCAGTTACCCTCGGACAGGGGGCTACAATGAGCAGTTCTTC
>-|TRBJ1-1|-|TRBV5-8
CASSLINTEAFF
TGTGCCAGCAGCCTTATAAACACTGAAGCTTTCTTT
>-|TRBJ2-5|TRBD1|TRBV3-1/TRBV3-2
CASSQDQDRAKETQYF
TGTGCCAGCAGCCAAGATCAGGACAGGGCAAAAGAGACCCAGTACTTC
>-|TRBJ2-4|-|TRBV4-1
CASSKNRDVQYF
TGCGCCAGCAGCAAAAACCGGGATGTTCAGTACTTC
>-|TRBJ2-5|-|TRBV5-4
CASSSLQGRQETQYF
TGTGCCAGCAGCTCTCTCCAGGGGAGACAAGAGACCCAGTACTTC
>-|TRBJ2-1|TRBD2|TRBV18
CASSPPGGLAGASSSYNEQFF
TGTGCCAGCTCCCCTCCGGGGGGACTAGCGGGGGCCTCGAGCTCCTACAATGAGCAGTTCTTC
>-|TRBJ2-1|TRBD2|TRBV28
CASGRGGGDYNEQFF
TGTGCCAGCGGTCGGGGCGGGGGGGATTACAATGAGCAGTTCTTC
>-|TRBJ2-1|TRBD1|TRBV24-1
CATSDSPGQGYNEQFF
TGTGCCACCAGTGATTCTCCGGGACAGGGATACAATGAGCAGTTCTTC
>-|TRBJ1-2|-|TRBV6-2/TRBV6-3
CASSYSTRLNYGYTF
TGTGCCAGCAGTTACTCGACACGGTTGAACTATGGCTACACCTTC
>-|TRBJ1-6|-|TRBV9
CASSGARGSSYNSPLHF
TGTGCCAGCAGCGGGGCACGGGGGAGCTCCTATAATTCACCCCTCCACTTT
>-|TRBJ2-3|-|TRBV7-2
CASSPRGPARDTQYF
TGTGCCAGCAGCCCACGGGGACCCGCTAGGGATACGCAGTATTTT
>-|TRBJ1-1|-|TRBV6-6
CASSNREEAFF
TGTGCCAGCAGTAACAGGGAAGAAGCTTTCTTT
>-|TRBJ2-2|-|TRBV18
CASSQINTGELFF
TGTGCCAGCTCACAAATTAACACCGGGGAGCTGTTTTTT
>-|TRBJ1-1|TRBD1|TRBV11-2
CASSFRTGNTEAFF
TGTGCCAGCAGCTTTCGGACAGGGAACACTGAAGCTTTCTTT